This TCR beta chain was observed in a study of immune heterogeneity within non-small cell lung tumors. Looking at the study overall: In total, the tumors were 4 squamous cell carcinomas, approximately ten non-squamous carcinomas and 1 not otherwise specified. Study-level results: For local T-cell clonality, the correlation with local tumor mutational burden was moderate but significant (R approximately 0.34).

The CDR3 length is 12 residues. The germline gives CDR1 SGHTA, CDR2 FQGNSA. V lost 1 base and J lost 4, with 2 bases in between. Template material for each sample was 450 to 750 ng of bulk tumor genomic DNA. In surgery, several biopsies were collected from each primary tumor at widely spaced sites. Untreated, newly diagnosed non-small cell lung cancer patients underwent curative surgery. As to this clonotype: Its antigen is not identified.

Multiplex PCR amplified the TCR beta CDR3 region. Its first round ran for approximately 11 cycles with 32 V and 13 J primers. TCRdb re-analysed the multiplex PCR reads in MiXCR, keeping a single row per CDR3 protein. The table includes more than 10,000 distinct CDR3 sequences, 20% to 25% detected once. V gene TRBV7-2 combines with J gene TRBJ1-3; no firm D call. This sequence originates from a man aged 55 to 70 with non-small cell lung cancer. Sequencing was carried out using lung tumor tissue. Written as DNA, the CDR3 is TGTGCCAGCAGCTTAGGGGGAAACACCATATATTTT. This translates into CASSLGGNTIYF. The variable domain in full, with the rest retrieved from reference TRBV7-2 and TRBJ1-3, is GAGVSQSPSNKVTEKGKDVELRCDPISGHTALYWYRQSLGQGLEFLIYFQGNSAPDKSGLPSDRFSAERTGGSVSTLTIQRTQQEDSAVYLCASSLGGNTIYFGEGSWLTVV.